This T cell receptor beta chain was captured by sequencing in a study of blood T cell repertoires in COVID-19. About the research overall: Collection of acute and convalescent COVID-19 samples took place in the United States, Italy and Spain. T cells, B-cell-depleted T cells, or PBMCs provided the cDNA or gDNA that served as material.

Trimming shortened V by 8 bases and J by 4 bases, and 14 bases separated the two germline ends. The germline CDR1 and CDR2 sequences are MDHEN and SYDVKM. The CDR3 has 13 residues. Original methodology: Amplification of reference gene primers provided the estimated nucleated cell counts. Repertoires were generated with immunoSEQ multiplex PCR, while TCRdb's copy carries only in-frame clones and drops some. That table furnishes V, J and clone size, whereas the DNA furnished D and trimming. This repertoire shows around 140,000 clones, approximately 89% found once; its top ten account for under 13%. This chain uses TRBV28 with TRBJ1-1; D gene unclear. The clonotype was recovered from a man aged 45 to 65 with acute or convalescent COVID-19. Input material: peripheral blood. The CDR3 nucleotides read TGTGCCAGCGGTCCGGCGGCTCGCACTGAAGCTTTCTTT. Translation gives CASGPAARTEAFF.